Sequencing of this T cell receptor beta chain was carried out in a study of T cell responses to AZD1222 COVID-19 vaccine. Generated by immunoSEQ multiplex PCR, the TCRdb table keeps only in-frame clones and is missing some. In the table there are about 130,000 clones, 92% of which are singletons. This clone was found once. Trimming pared 6 bases from V and 3 bases from J, leaving 6 bases between. From germline, CDR1 is MNHEY and CDR2 SVGEGT. This CDR3 has 11 residues. The receptor was isolated from an adult in good health. The sample consisted of peripheral blood, taken on day 0 of AZD1222 vaccination. V usage is TRBV6-2 or TRBV6-3 and J usage is TRBJ2-7; D gene uncertain. CDR3 DNA sequence: TGTGCCAGCAGCGATATCTACGAGCAGTACTTC. Translating it yields CASSDIYEQYF.